A few counts support the clone carrying this T cell receptor beta chain. This CDR3 is 18 amino acids long. In germline, CDR1 is MNHEY, CDR2 SMNVEV (reference sequence). Unmatched junction bases numbered 8, after V lost 1 base and J lost 0 bases. TCRdb ran MiXCR on the RT-PCR reads and lists one entry per CDR3 protein. This sample has 650,000 to 800,000 distinct CDR3 sequences, with 14% found just once. The sample taken for sequencing was memory CD4+ T cells from blood. J is TRBJ2-2 and V is TRBV27, with 7 bases fitting TRBD2. The TCR sequence derives from a female donor in good health, serving as a healthy control. The CDR3: CASSLLRASGTNTGELFF. CDR3 bases: TGTGCCAGCAGTTTATTAAGGGCTAGCGGAACGAACACCGGGGAGCTGTTTTTT.